This entry features one T cell receptor beta chain sequence. The immunoSEQ assay was v3. Profiled with immunoSEQ multiplex PCR; TCRdb holds only in-frame clones, not every one. Of 8,000 to 9,500 clones listed, more than 70% were seen once; the top ten hold 10% to 12%. The sample belongs to a study of TIL therapy for anti-PD-1-resistant metastatic lung cancer. Time point noted: pre-treatment sample, taken before nivolumab and TIL therapy. Pleural nodules or supraclavicular lymph nodes made up most of the excised metastases sampled. The sample consisted of tumor tissue, taken at baseline. The clonotype originates from a person between 25 and 80 years old with non-small cell lung cancer.

CDR3: CASSLSWDYGYTF. CDR3 DNA: TGTGCCAGCAGCCTGTCTTGGGACTATGGCTACACCTTC. The chain has TRBV7-9 and TRBJ1-2; D is ambiguous. Germline V lookup: CDR1 SEHNR, CDR2 FQNEAQ (reference sequence). The CDR3 spans 13 residues. V was pared by 5 bases and J by 3 bases, with 10 bases between.